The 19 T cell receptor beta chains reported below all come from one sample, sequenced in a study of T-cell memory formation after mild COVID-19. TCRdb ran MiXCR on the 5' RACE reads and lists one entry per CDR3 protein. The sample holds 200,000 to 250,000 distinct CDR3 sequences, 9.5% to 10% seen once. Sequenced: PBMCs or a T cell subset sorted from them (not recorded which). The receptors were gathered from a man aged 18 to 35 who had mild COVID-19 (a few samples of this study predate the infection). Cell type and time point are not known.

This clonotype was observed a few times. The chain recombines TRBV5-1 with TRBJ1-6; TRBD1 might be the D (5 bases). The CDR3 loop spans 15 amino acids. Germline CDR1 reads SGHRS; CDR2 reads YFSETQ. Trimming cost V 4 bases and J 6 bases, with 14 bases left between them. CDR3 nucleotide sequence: TGCGCCAGCAGCCTGGGGACGACCTTTAATTCACCCCTCCACTTT. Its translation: CASSLGTTFNSPLHF.

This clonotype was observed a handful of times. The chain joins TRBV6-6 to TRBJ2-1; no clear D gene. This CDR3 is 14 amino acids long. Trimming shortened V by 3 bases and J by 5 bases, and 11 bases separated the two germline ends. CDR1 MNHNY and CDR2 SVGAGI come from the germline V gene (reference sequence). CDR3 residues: CASSYGEQHNEQFF. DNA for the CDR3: TGTGCCAGCAGTTATGGCGAGCAGCACAATGAGCAGTTCTTC.

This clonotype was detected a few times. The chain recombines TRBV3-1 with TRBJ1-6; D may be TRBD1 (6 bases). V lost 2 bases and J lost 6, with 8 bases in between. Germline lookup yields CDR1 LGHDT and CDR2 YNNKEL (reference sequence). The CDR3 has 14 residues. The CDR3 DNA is TGTGCCAGCAGCCAACAGGGGACTAATTCACCCCTCCACTTT. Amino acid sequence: CASSQQGTNSPLHF.

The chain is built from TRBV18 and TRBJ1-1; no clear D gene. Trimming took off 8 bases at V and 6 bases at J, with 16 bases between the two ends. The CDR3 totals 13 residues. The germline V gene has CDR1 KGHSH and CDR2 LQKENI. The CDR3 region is CASLLSQRSEAFF. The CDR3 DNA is TGTGCCAGCCTCCTTTCGCAGCGCTCTGAAGCTTTCTTT.

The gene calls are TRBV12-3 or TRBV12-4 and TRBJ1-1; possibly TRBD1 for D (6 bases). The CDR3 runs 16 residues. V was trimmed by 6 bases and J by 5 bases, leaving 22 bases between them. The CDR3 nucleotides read TGTGCCAGCAGAGTTTCGGCCACGGGGCAGGGGACTGAAGCTTTCTTT. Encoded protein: CASRVSATGQGTEAFF.

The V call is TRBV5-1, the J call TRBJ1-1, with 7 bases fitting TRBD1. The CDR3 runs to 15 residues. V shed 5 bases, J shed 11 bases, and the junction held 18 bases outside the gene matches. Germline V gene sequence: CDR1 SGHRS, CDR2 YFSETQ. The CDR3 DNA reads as TGCGCCAGCAGGCGTACGACAGGGCTCACGCTTTGGGCTTTCTTT. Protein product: CASRRTTGLTLWAFF.

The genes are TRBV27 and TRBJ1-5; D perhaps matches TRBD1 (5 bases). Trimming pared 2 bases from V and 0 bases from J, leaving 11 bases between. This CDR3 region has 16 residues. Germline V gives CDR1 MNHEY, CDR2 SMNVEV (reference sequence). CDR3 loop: CASSLRGDYSNQPQHF. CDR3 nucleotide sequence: TGTGCCAGCAGTTTACGGGGCGACTATAGCAATCAGCCCCAGCATTTT.

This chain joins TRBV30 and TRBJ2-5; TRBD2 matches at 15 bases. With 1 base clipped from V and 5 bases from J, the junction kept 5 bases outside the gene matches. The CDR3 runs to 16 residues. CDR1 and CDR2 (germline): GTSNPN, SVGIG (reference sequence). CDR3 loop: CAWSGTSGGDWETQYF. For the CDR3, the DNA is TGTGCCTGGAGTGGGACTAGCGGGGGGGACTGGGAGACCCAGTACTTC.

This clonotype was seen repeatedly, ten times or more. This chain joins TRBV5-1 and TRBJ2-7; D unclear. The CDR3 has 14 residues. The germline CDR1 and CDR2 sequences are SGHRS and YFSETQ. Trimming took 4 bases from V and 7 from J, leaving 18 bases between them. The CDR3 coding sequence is TGCGCCAGCAGCAGAGGACCCACTGGGGAAGAGCAGTACGTC. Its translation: CASSRGPTGEEQYV.

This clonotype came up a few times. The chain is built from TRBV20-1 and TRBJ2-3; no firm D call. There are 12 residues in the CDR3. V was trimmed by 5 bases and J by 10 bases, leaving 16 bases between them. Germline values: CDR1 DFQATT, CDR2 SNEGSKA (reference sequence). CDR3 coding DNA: TGCAGTGCTGAGGAGCGCCGTCTTCCGCAGTATTTT. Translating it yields CSAEERRLPQYF.

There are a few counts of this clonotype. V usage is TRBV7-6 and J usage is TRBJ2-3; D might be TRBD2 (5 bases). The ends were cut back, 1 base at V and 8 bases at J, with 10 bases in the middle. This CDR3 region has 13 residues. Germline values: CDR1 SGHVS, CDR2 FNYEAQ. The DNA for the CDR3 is TGTGCCAGCAGCTTAGAGGTGGGGAGTACGCAGTATTTT. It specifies CASSLEVGSTQYF.

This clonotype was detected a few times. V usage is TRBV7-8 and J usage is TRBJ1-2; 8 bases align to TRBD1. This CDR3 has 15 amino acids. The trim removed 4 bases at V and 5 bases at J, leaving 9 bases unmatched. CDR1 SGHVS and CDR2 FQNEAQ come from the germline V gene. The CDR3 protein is CASSSAGTGHYGYTF. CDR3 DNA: TGTGCCAGCAGCTCCGCCGGGACAGGTCATTATGGCTACACCTTC.

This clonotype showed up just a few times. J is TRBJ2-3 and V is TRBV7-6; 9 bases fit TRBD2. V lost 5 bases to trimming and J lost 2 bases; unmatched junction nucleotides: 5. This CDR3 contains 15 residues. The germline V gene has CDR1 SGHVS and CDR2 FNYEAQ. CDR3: CASSPLAGPTDTQYF. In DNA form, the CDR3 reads TGTGCCAGCAGCCCTCTAGCGGGGCCCACAGATACGCAGTATTTT.

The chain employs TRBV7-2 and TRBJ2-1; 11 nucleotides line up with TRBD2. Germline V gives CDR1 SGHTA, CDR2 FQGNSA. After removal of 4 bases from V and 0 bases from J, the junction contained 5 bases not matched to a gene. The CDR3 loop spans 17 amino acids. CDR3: CASSYSGGGSSYNEQFF. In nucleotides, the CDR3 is TGTGCCAGCAGCTATAGCGGGGGGGGTAGCTCCTACAATGAGCAGTTCTTC.

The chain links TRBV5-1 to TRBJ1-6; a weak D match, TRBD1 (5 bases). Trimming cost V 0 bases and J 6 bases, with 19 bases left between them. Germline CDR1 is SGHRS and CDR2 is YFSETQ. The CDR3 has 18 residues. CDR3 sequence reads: CASSLGRGQGLGNSPLHF. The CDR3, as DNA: TGCGCCAGCAGCTTGGGAAGGGGCCAGGGTTTAGGTAATTCACCCCTCCACTTT.

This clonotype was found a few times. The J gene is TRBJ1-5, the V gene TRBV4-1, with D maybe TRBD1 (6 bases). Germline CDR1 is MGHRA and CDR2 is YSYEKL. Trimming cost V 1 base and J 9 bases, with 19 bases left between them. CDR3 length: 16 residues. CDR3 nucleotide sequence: TGCGCCAGCAGCCAAGCGGGAAATGGGGGCCCTAGGCCCCAGCATTTT. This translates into CASSQAGNGGPRPQHF.

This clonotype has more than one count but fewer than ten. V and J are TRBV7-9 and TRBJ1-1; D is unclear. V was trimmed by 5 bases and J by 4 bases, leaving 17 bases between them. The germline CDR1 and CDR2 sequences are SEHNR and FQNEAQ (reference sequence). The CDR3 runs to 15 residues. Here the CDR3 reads CASSPPGDGSTEAFF. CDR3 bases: TGTGCCAGCAGCCCCCCCGGGGATGGTAGCACTGAAGCTTTCTTT.

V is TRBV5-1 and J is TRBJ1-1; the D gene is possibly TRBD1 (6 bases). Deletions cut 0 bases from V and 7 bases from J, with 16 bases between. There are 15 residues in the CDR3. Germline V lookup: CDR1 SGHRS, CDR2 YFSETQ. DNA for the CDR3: TGCGCCAGCAGCTTGGGTGGGGGGACAACGAATGAAGCTTTCTTT. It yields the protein CASSLGGGTTNEAFF.

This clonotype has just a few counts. CDR3 residues: CASRGTGGDEKLFF. The CDR3 nucleotides are TGTGCCAGCAGGGGGACAGGGGGCGATGAAAAACTGTTTTTT. This chain connects TRBV2 to TRBJ1-4, with 12 bases fitting TRBD1. This CDR3 has 14 residues. V gave up 6 bases and J gave up 6 bases; unmatched junction bases: 2. Looked up from germline, CDR1 is SNHLY and CDR2 is FYNNEI. Full variable domain (rest looked up from reference TRBV2 and TRBJ1-4): EPEVTQTPSHQVTQMGQEVILRCVPISNHLYFYWYRQILGQKVEFLVSFYNNEISEKSEIFDDQFSVERPDGSNFTLKIRSTKLEDSAMYFCASRGTGGDEKLFFGSGTQLSVL.